This TCR beta chain emerged from a study of cytomegalovirus exposure and HLA in healthy donors (dated 2017 in TCRdb). About the study as a whole: An earlier analysis of roughly 500 of the donors reported over 250 Gb of sequence data and around 100 million unique TCR beta sequences obtained from approximately 180 million T cells. The aim of the study was to test whether cataloging public T cell receptors could identify signatures of past pathogen exposure. Among roughly 400 genotyped donors of the cohort, an average of approximately 230,000 unique TCR beta nucleotide sequences were sequenced per donor, 15% to 20% of them non-productive. Alongside the repertoire data, information on donor age, sex, ethnicity and CMV serostatus was compiled. Class I and class II HLA loci were covered by the typing at four-digit resolution. Besides the first cohort of approximately 710 subjects, a separate validation cohort made up of roughly 120 different subjects was used. In a later genetic analysis, genome-wide SNP genotypes for about three fifths of the roughly 670 donors were used, and that subset was treated as a discovery cohort. The later analysis used no new phenotypic data to find candidate immune exposures, relying instead on TCR beta sequences and their occurrence across donors. Roughly five DR-DQ haplotypes were handled as single units for association and clustering, since linkage in the cohort was strong. Typing coverage differed by locus: A, B, C, DRB1 and DQB1 were typed in roughly 620-630 donors, DQA1 in approximately 520, DPA1 in approximately 600, and DPB1 in just under 490. A later analysis re-analyzed previously published TCR beta repertoires from 600 to 850 donors and added high-resolution HLA genotyping to study TCR occurrence patterns. An early release covering about 600 HLA-typed donors comprised roughly 300 gigabases of sequencing data and tens of millions of unique TCR sequences. In an earlier analysis of 550 to 700 of the donors, high-throughput TCR beta sequencing was used to judge whether each TCR beta V gene segment behaved as functional or pseudogenic. Every repertoire in the discovery cohort had been generated on one and the same sequencing platform. The study profiled the T cell repertoires of approximately 700 subjects by immunosequencing and related them to cytomegalovirus serostatus. Of the 350 to 400 genotyped donors, approximately 82% fell in the genetic ancestry cluster associated with self-reported Caucasian donors. To predict cytomegalovirus infection status, the study brought together high-throughput TCR immunosequencing, statistical association of individual TCRs with disease status, and machine learning. Points the paper makes about the study in general: According to a later analysis, most CMV-associated TCR beta chains appeared to be HLA-restricted, and the HLA associations seemed to be driven largely by CMV exposure. HLA typing was unavailable for some donors at each locus, so association tests used only the typed subset. A later genetic analysis reported fewer N-insertions in productive TCRs among donors in an Asian-associated ancestry cluster than the roughly 640-donor mean. A later analysis found that TCR association rates varied across HLA loci, with DRB1 alleles showing the most associated TCRs and HLA-C alleles the fewest. V-gene and J-gene trimming of TCR beta chains was associated with a missense DCLRE1C variant in a later genetic analysis, and the association was replicated in an independent cohort. This cohort had only TCR beta chains sequenced, and the lack of alpha or paired-chain data limited which features could be detected. In a later analysis, HLA-associated TCR beta chains showed more clonal expansion and lower generation probabilities than non-associated chains that were equally common. While some public TCRs were present in many individuals, most TCR sequences turned up only very rarely across donors. Correlated functional status among segregating V segments might be attributable to linkage disequilibrium, but an unknown experimental factor could not be ruled out. An earlier analysis of around 540 of the donors showed that most TCR beta V segments appeared in productive rearrangements either about 87% or about 30% of the time, which broadly matched IMGT annotations. According to the authors, the approach could potentially be generalized to other disease states and immunological phenotypes. Because the 87-base-pair reads could not distinguish some IMGT-functional V segments, including TRBV6-2 and TRBV6-3, those segments were excluded. The study listed 164 TCR beta chains as associated with cytomegalovirus. In both the original and validation cohorts, the classifier was reported to diagnose cytomegalovirus status with high specificity and sensitivity. Sequencing depth was assumed to be roughly uniform across donors in the presence/absence analyses, though that assumption may not hold. A further reported finding was that TCR beta sequences accurately predicted the HLA-A and HLA-B alleles for most subjects in the first cohort. About 17 rarely observed V segments, including chromosome 9 orphons, were excluded from the earlier analysis of a few hundred of the donors because counts were too low. The only immune exposure information available for the cohort was CMV serostatus. In a later analysis, about 17,000 TCR beta sequences were associated with specific HLA alleles at a false discovery rate of 0.05. In vitro tests confirmed that a few of the cytomegalovirus-associated TCR beta chains recognize cytomegalovirus antigens. A group of highly shared sequence variants was considered likely to be a technical artifact of the sequencing pipeline. A later analysis reported that several top co-occurrence clusters appeared linked to parvovirus B19, influenza, CMV and Epstein-Barr virus. Assigning TCR associations to individual alleles was difficult when HLA alleles, especially DR and DQ, strongly co-occurred.

The library was prepared using the immunoSEQ multiplex PCR assay. The multiplex PCR relied on a mix of 60 forward primers for TCR Vbeta segments and 13 reverse primers for TCR Jbeta segments. The CDR3 region of rearranged TCR beta genes was amplified from genomic DNA by a multiplex PCR assay. On the Illumina HiSeq System, the amplified TCR beta libraries were sequenced as 87-base-pair reads. As for the authors' bioinformatics: In a later analysis, some 80 million unique TCR beta chains were counted across the 500 to 850 repertoires, and approximately 11 million of these chains were shared by at least two donors. A nearest-neighbor algorithm error-corrected the raw reads and collapsed the reads into unique sequences, merging closely related sequences to remove PCR and sequencing errors. Alignment of CDR3 sequences to IMGT reference sequences was used to assign V, D and J gene segments. For a sequence to be retained, a match of at least six nucleotides to both a V gene segment and a J gene segment was required. A rearrangement was called productive if the CDR3 had no stop codons and remained in frame with V and J, and every other rearrangement was called non-productive. CDR3 was defined according to IMGT convention as the region running from the second conserved V-encoded cysteine to the conserved J-encoded phenylalanine. Sequences without an unambiguous match to a single V gene segment were excluded from the earlier analysis of almost 600 of the donors. An earlier analysis of a few hundred of the donors called V segments functional above 56.7% productive rearrangements and segregating when the between-donor standard deviation exceeded 5%. A statistical classification framework was developed to diagnose cytomegalovirus status using the catalog of TCR beta chain sequences. In a later analysis, TCR nucleotide sequences were compared against IMGT/GENE-DB human TR gene sequences so that V and J genes could be assigned. In a later analysis, CDR3 sequences and most-parsimonious VDJ recombination scenarios were assigned using the TCRdist pipeline. In a later analysis, each TCR beta chain was defined by its CDR3 amino acid sequence together with its V-gene family, and reads without a unique V-gene family were excluded. A later analysis removed several hundred highly shared, low-generation-probability nucleotide sequences to deal with suspected cross-contamination and a sequencing artifact. In a later analysis, a clonal expansion index for each public chain was calculated from normalized within-repertoire ranks of inferred template counts. In a later analysis, generation probabilities were computed using a VDJ recombination model fitted to out-of-frame rearrangements, and the results were checked against IGoR. Hypergeometric tests were used in a later analysis to score TCR-TCR, TCR-HLA and TCR-CMV co-occurrence, with a repertoire-size bias correction applied to the TCR pairs. False discovery rates were estimated in a later analysis by permuting HLA or CMV assignments 20 times. In a later analysis, co-occurring TCRs were grouped with DBSCAN, and TCRdist sequence similarity was added when clustering was performed within HLA-allele-positive subsets. Repertoires with fewer than 30,000 or more than 120,000 public chains, plus five repertoires with anomalous nucleotide sharing, were excluded from co-occurrence clustering. TCRdb re-hosts the immuneACCESS table, in-frame sequences only. Its copies lack some clones; in the studies checked, an unresolved V gene accounts for under half of them, and the cause for the rest is not known. That table supplies the V and J calls and clone size; D and trimming were determined from the DNA. The sample has some 120,000 clones on record, about 74% of them singletons. The ten largest clonotypes hold around 6.6% of the sample.

Trimming costs V 3 bases and J 2 bases, and their ends lie 11 bases apart. CDR1 and CDR2 were assigned from the germline V gene (reference sequence) as MNHEY and SMNVEV. Counted from cysteine to phenylalanine, this CDR3 has 14 amino acids. Only CDR3 DNA remains: 42 bases, in frame from the first base. The cohort comprised fewer than 750 healthy bone marrow donors. At the time of sampling, all cohort members were nominally healthy, though unrecorded immune exposures were likely present. The donor tested CMV seropositive, placing the donor among the 289 seropositive members of the cohort. Every donor gave a peripheral blood sample, and the peripheral blood mononuclear cells from that sample were used for TCR beta sequencing. The Qiagen DNeasy Blood Extraction Kit was used to extract genomic DNA from the blood cell samples. This clone was seen only a few times. Its binding antigen is unknown. Base qualities were left out, and no much larger clone turns up one base away.

The V gene is TRBV27 and the J gene is TRBJ2-7, and TRBD1 may be the D gene, going by 5 matching bases. Sequencing was performed on PBMCs. The TCR comes from a man aged 35-49 years in good health and CMV-seropositive. Here is the DNA: TGTGCCAGCAGTTTCGACAGACTTACCTACGAGCAGTACTTC. Translated, this is CASSFDRLTYEQYF.